The clone carrying this TCR beta chain has more than one count but fewer than ten. Its antigen is not known. The data originate from a study of CD8 T cells in ankylosing spondylitis. The trim removed 5 bases at V and 7 bases at J, leaving 4 bases unmatched. The germline V gene encodes CDR1 MNHEY and CDR2 SMNVEV (reference sequence). The CDR3 has 14 residues. Study-wide points: There was reportedly significant enrichment of clones that were disease-linked in matched ankylosing spondylitis synovial fluid. Certain motif variants had earlier appeared in reactive arthritis synovial fluid and blood. One TCR beta motif, made up of about 8 highly homologous variants, appeared characteristic of ankylosing spondylitis blood.

Quantitative 5'-RACE was performed with molecular barcodes, and it yielded the TCR beta libraries. TCRdb re-derived calls from the 5' RACE reads in MiXCR, one entry per CDR3 protein. The table shows some 71,000 distinct CDR3 sequences, with roughly 5.2% occurring only once. This receptor was taken from a male donor with ankylosing spondylitis or in good health (not recorded which). The chain employs TRBV27 and TRBJ2-2; 10 bases map to TRBD1. Sequenced sample: blood, either unsorted or a sorted T cell fraction (not recorded which). The CDR3 DNA sequence: TGTGCCAGCAGTGCCCGGACAGGGGGCGGGGAGCTGTTTTTT. Its protein is CASSARTGGGELFF.